This is a list of T cell receptor beta chains from one sample in a study of cytomegalovirus exposure and HLA in healthy donors. Clones were read by immunoSEQ multiplex PCR, and TCRdb kept only the in-frame ones, dropping some. The sample carries about 110,000 clones, about 85% recorded once. The sequencing input was PBMCs. These receptors were obtained from a woman aged 18-30 years in good health and CMV-seronegative. The CDR3 runs from the conserved cysteine through the conserved F or W. D genes are given only for firm matches. Some rows have no size entry. The others give once, few or many, or a class for an expanded clone.

V	length	J	size	D	CDR3	DNA
TRBV13	14	TRBJ1-1	once	.	CASSLIQKNTEAFF	TGTGCCAGCAGCTTAATCCAGAAGAACACTGAAGCTTTCTTT
TRBV6-1	16	TRBJ2-1	.	TRBD2	CASSDRSGGGYNEQFF	TGTGCCAGCAGTGACCGTAGCGGGGGAGGGTACAATGAGCAGTTCTTC
TRBV7-9	16	TRBJ2-4	.	.	CASSFRDDGQKNIQYF	TGTGCCAGCAGCTTTCGAGACGACGGACAAAAAAACATTCAGTACTTC
TRBV11-2	13	TRBJ2-5	.	.	CASREQGQETQYF	TGTGCCAGCAGAGAACAGGGTCAAGAGACCCAGTACTTC
TRBV7-3	16	TRBJ1-1	.	TRBD1	CASSSTGTATGAEAFF	TGTGCCAGCAGCTCAACTGGGACAGCGACGGGGGCTGAAGCTTTCTTT
TRBV9	14	TRBJ1-1	.	.	CASSASGSATEAFF	TGTGCCAGCAGCGCCTCCGGGAGCGCCACTGAAGCTTTCTTT
TRBV29-1	15	TRBJ1-1	.	TRBD1	CSVTAPGQGSTEAFF	TGCAGCGTCACCGCCCCGGGACAGGGGAGCACTGAAGCTTTCTTT
TRBV5-1	13	TRBJ2-7	.	.	CASSLAIGYEQYF	TGCGCCAGCAGCTTGGCCATCGGCTACGAGCAGTACTTC
TRBV7-2	15	TRBJ2-7	.	TRBD2	CASSGLAGGGGEQYF	TGTGCCAGCAGTGGACTAGCGGGGGGGGGTGGCGAGCAGTACTTC
TRBV2	12	TRBJ2-1	.	TRBD2	CASSLGGNEQFF	TGTGCCAGCAGTTTGGGGGGGAATGAGCAGTTCTTC
TRBV9	13	TRBJ1-1	.	.	CASSVGGSTEAFF	TGTGCCAGCAGCGTGGGAGGGAGCACTGAAGCTTTCTTT
TRBV27	14	TRBJ1-3	.	.	CASSLSPRVDTIYF	TGTGCCAGCAGTTTATCTCCCAGGGTTGACACCATATATTTT
TRBV28	14	TRBJ1-1	.	.	CASSLLGEGTEAFF	TGTGCCAGCAGTTTATTGGGCGAGGGCACTGAAGCTTTCTTT
TRBV5-4	14	TRBJ2-7	.	.	CASSSGESAYEQYF	TGTGCCAGCAGCTCAGGTGAAAGTGCGTACGAGCAGTACTTC
TRBV6-6	15	TRBJ1-1	.	.	CASSYPDSPNTEAFF	TGTGCCAGCAGTTACCCGGACAGTCCGAACACTGAAGCTTTCTTT
TRBV2	14	TRBJ2-7	.	TRBD2	CASFTSGGAYEQYF	TGTGCCAGCTTTACTAGCGGGGGGGCTTACGAGCAGTACTTC
TRBV29-1	14	TRBJ1-1	once	.	CSVEVQGRSTEAFF	TGCAGCGTTGAAGTCCAGGGGCGATCCACTGAAGCTTTCTTT
TRBV21-1	15	TRBJ1-2	.	.	CASSLGTASNYGYTF	TGTGCCAGCAGTCTGGGGACAGCTAGCAACTATGGCTACACCTTC
TRBV7-9	14	TRBJ1-3	.	.	CASSLDSSGNTIYF	TGTGCCAGCAGCTTAGACAGCTCTGGAAACACCATATATTTT
TRBV29-1	13	TRBJ2-3	.	TRBD1	CSDRQGRGDTQYF	TGCAGCGACCGACAGGGGCGAGGAGATACGCAGTATTTT
TRBV6-1	13	TRBJ2-1	.	TRBD1	CASSEQGTGEQFF	TGTGCCAGCAGTGAACAGGGGACAGGTGAGCAGTTCTTC
TRBV5-1	17	TRBJ2-2	.	.	CASSLLVDSSNTGELFF	TGCGCCAGCAGCTTGTTGGTAGACTCCTCGAACACCGGGGAGCTGTTTTTT
TRBV5-1	13	TRBJ2-5	.	TRBD1	CASRQTGEETQYF	TGCGCCAGCAGACAGACAGGGGAGGAGACCCAGTACTTC
TRBV6-1	18	TRBJ1-1	.	TRBD1	CASSVLMNRDRGHTEAFF	TGTGCCAGCAGTGTCCTAATGAACCGGGACAGGGGGCACACTGAAGCTTTCTTT
TRBV11-2	16	TRBJ2-3	.	.	CASSLERQGGPDTQYF	TGTGCCAGCAGCTTAGAACGTCAGGGGGGCCCAGATACGCAGTATTTT
TRBV19	18	TRBJ2-1	once	TRBD1	CASSIVFLRTGGRNEQFF	TGTGCCAGTAGTATAGTATTCCTGCGGACAGGGGGGAGGAATGAGCAGTTCTTC
TRBV27	13	TRBJ2-7	.	TRBD1	CASSLSGGDEQYF	TGTGCCAGCAGTTTGTCAGGGGGAGACGAGCAGTACTTC
TRBV7-9	18	TRBJ2-6	.	TRBD1	CASSSPGQGEFGANVLTF	TGTGCCAGCAGTTCTCCGGGACAGGGAGAGTTCGGGGCCAACGTCCTGACTTTC
TRBV9	15	TRBJ1-3	.	.	CASSVGGGLGDTIYF	TGTGCCAGCAGCGTAGGGGGGGGCCTCGGGGACACCATATATTTT
TRBV7-8	17	TRBJ1-5	few	.	CASSLDSGLISNQPQHF	TGTGCCAGCAGCTTGGACAGTGGACTCATTAGCAATCAGCCCCAGCATTTT
TRBV6-1	16	TRBJ1-2	.	.	CASSEAMGGPNYGYTF	TGTGCCAGCAGTGAAGCGATGGGGGGGCCAAACTATGGCTACACCTTC
TRBV15	14	TRBJ1-2	.	.	CATSRDPSSYGYTF	TGTGCCACCAGCAGAGATCCTTCCAGCTATGGCTACACCTTC
TRBV5-1	16	TRBJ2-7	.	.	CASSPSTGTDTYEQYF	TGCGCCAGCAGCCCCTCGACAGGGACTGATACCTACGAGCAGTACTTC
TRBV5-1	16	TRBJ1-3	.	.	CASSLASFLPGDTIYF	TGCGCCAGCAGCTTGGCCTCCTTCCTTCCTGGAGACACCATATATTTT
TRBV9	15	TRBJ1-6	.	.	CASSFQGSYNSPLHF	TGTGCCAGCAGCTTTCAGGGTTCCTATAATTCACCCCTCCACTTT
TRBV27	15	TRBJ2-3	.	TRBD1	CASSPAPRGTDTQYF	TGTGCCAGCAGCCCCGCACCCAGGGGGACAGATACGCAGTATTTT
TRBV2	13	TRBJ2-3	.	.	CASRGPSTDTQYF	TGTGCCAGTAGAGGGCCTAGCACAGATACGCAGTATTTT
TRBV27	15	TRBJ1-2	.	.	CASSSSYRAHYGYTF	TGTGCCAGCAGTTCCTCTTACAGGGCCCATTATGGCTACACCTTC
TRBV18	14	TRBJ1-1	few	TRBD1	CASSPNAGTGVTFF	TGTGCCAGCTCACCAAATGCCGGGACAGGGGTAACTTTCTTT
TRBV28	12	TRBJ2-3	.	.	CASSSYTDTQYF	TGTGCCAGCAGTTCGTATACAGATACGCAGTATTTT
TRBV30	13	TRBJ2-7	few	TRBD1	CAWNPGQGDEQYF	TGTGCCTGGAATCCGGGACAGGGGGACGAGCAGTACTTC